The 14 T cell receptor beta chains in this list originate from one sample, sequenced in a study of T cells in Graves' hyperthyroidism and ophthalmopathy. It was RNA transcripts that yielded the amplified TCR beta CDR3 regions. The TCR CDR3 was amplified in a first-round RT-PCR using the HTBI primer set. TCRdb recomputed calls from the multiplex PCR reads with MiXCR, one row per CDR3 protein. The sample carries over 650,000 distinct CDR3 sequences, about 45% recorded once. Sample: peripheral blood or thyroid tissue (not recorded which). These receptors were collected from an adult man with Graves' disease, either hyperthyroidism or ophthalmopathy (not recorded which).

Ten or more counts support this clonotype. The rearrangement uses TRBV28 and TRBJ1-2; D is perhaps TRBD1 (5 bases). The CDR3 has 12 amino acids. The germline gives CDR1 MDHEN, CDR2 SYDVKM. V lost 2 bases, J lost 10 bases, and 11 bases lay in between. This CDR3 is CASSLGTSDYTF. The CDR3, as DNA: TGTGCCAGCAGTTTAGGGACCTCCGACTACACCTTC.

The chain uses TRBV2 and TRBJ1-1; no definite D call. With 5 bases removed from V and 4 bases from J, the gap between germline ends came to 11 bases. The CDR3 has 13 residues. Germline V gene data show CDR1 as SNHLY and CDR2 as FYNNEI. This CDR3 is CASSSERTTEAFF. The CDR3 bases are TGTGCCAGCAGTTCAGAGAGAACCACTGAAGCTTTCTTT. The full variable domain, completed using reference TRBV2 and TRBJ1-1, is EPEVTQTPSHQVTQMGQEVILRCVPISNHLYFYWYRQILGQKVEFLVSFYNNEISEKSEIFDDQFSVERPDGSNFTLKIRSTKLEDSAMYFCASSSERTTEAFFGQGTRLTVV.

Only a few counts were recorded for this clonotype. The chain is built from TRBV5-1 and TRBJ2-5, with D possibly matching TRBD2 (6 bases). CDR3 length: 16 amino acids. Per the germline V gene, CDR1 is SGHRS and CDR2 is YFSETQ. Trimming removed 4 bases from V and 1 base from J, with 17 bases in between. The CDR3 protein is CASSPYTGTVQETQYF. DNA for the CDR3: TGCGCCAGCAGCCCTTACACCGGGACTGTCCAAGAGACCCAGTACTTC.

Details on this clonotype: Germline and junction disagree at one end, which may indicate a read error. The chain recombines TRBV7-9 with TRBJ1-2; 10 bases map to TRBD1. The CDR3 spans 16 residues. Germline V gene data show CDR1 as SEHNR and CDR2 as FQNEAQ (reference sequence). In nucleotides, the CDR3 is TGTGCCAGCAGTTTAGTGGCGGGACAGGGGCTCAGCGGCTACACCTTC. It codes for CASSLVAGQGLSGYTF.

The V and J genes are TRBV7-2 and TRBJ2-5; D possibly corresponds to TRBD1 (7 bases). This CDR3 region has 14 residues. V was cut by 5 bases and J by 2 bases, with 12 bases left in between. Germline CDR1 SGHTA, CDR2 FQGNSA. The CDR3, as DNA: TGTGCCAGCAGCCCAGGGGGGTGGCAAGAGACCCAGTACTTC. Translation gives CASSPGGWQETQYF.

For this clonotype: One base away lies a much larger clone, so this may be a sequencing read error. The chain employs TRBV9 and TRBJ2-7; TRBD2 agrees at 9 bases. Per germline, CDR1 SGDLS and CDR2 YYNGEE. Trimming cost V 0 bases and J 2 bases; bases outside gene matches: 3. The CDR3 spans 15 residues. The CDR3 here is CASSVGASGAYEQYF. CDR3 DNA: TGTGCCAGCAGCGTAGGGGCTAGCGGGGCCTACGAGCAGTACTTC.

The rearrangement links TRBV20-1 to TRBJ1-1, with 9 bases aligning to TRBD1. The CDR3 spans 14 residues. Germline V gene lookup returns CDR1 DFQATT and CDR2 SNEGSKA (reference sequence). V lost 2 bases, J lost 3 bases, and 4 bases stayed unmatched. The CDR3 DNA follows: TGCAGTGCTAGAACGGACAGGGGTCACACTGAAGCTTTCTTT. Protein product: CSARTDRGHTEAFF.

V gene TRBV7-3 combines with J gene TRBJ2-7; 10 bases agree with TRBD1. The junction had 7 bases not matched to a gene; V was cut back by 3 bases and J by 2 bases. The germline V gene has CDR1 SGHTA and CDR2 FQGTGA. This CDR3 spans 16 amino acids. This chain's CDR3 is CASSFGTGVRTYEQYF. The DNA of the CDR3 is TGTGCCAGCAGCTTCGGGACAGGGGTGAGAACCTACGAGCAGTACTTC.

This clonotype was seen a handful of times. This rearrangement joins TRBV13 to TRBJ1-1; 9 bases agree with TRBD1. J gave up 5 bases and V 5 bases, and 6 bases lay outside the gene matches. Germline CDR1 and CDR2: PRHDT and FYEKMQ (reference sequence). The CDR3 loop spans 14 amino acids. CDR3 nucleotides: TGTGCCAGCAGCGGAAGACAGGGGGGGACTGAAGCTTTCTTT. Amino acids: CASSGRQGGTEAFF.

J is TRBJ1-1 and V is TRBV10-3; D gene uncertain. This CDR3 has 11 amino acids. From germline, CDR1 is ENHRY and CDR2 SYGVKD. V was cut by 7 bases and J by 3 bases, with 6 bases left in between. The DNA for the CDR3 is TGTGCCATCAAGAGGGACACTGAAGCTTTCTTT. This encodes CAIKRDTEAFF.

The sample holds a few counts of this clonotype. The chain recombines TRBV5-1 with TRBJ1-2; no firm D call. V was cut by 0 bases and J by 8 bases, with 20 bases left in between. From germline, CDR1 is SGHRS and CDR2 YFSETQ. This CDR3 has 16 amino acids. CDR3 coding DNA: TGCGCCAGCAGCTTGGACCCCTCTAGAGGGAAGGGAGGCTACACCTTC. Encoded protein: CASSLDPSRGKGGYTF.

This clonotype has only a few counts. The rearrangement joins TRBV5-1 to TRBJ1-2, with D hard to call. V dropped 0 bases and J dropped 2 bases, with 11 bases sitting between them. CDR3 length equals 15 residues. From germline, CDR1 is SGHRS and CDR2 YFSETQ. CDR3 nucleotides: TGCGCCAGCAGCTTGGCCGTGGGGTTAAACTATGGCTACACCTTC. Its protein product is CASSLAVGLNYGYTF.

The rearrangement links TRBV5-1 to TRBJ2-5; no reliable D call. Per the germline V gene, CDR1 is SGHRS and CDR2 is YFSETQ. The CDR3 has 13 amino acids. Trimming took 1 base from V and 6 from J, leaving 10 bases between them. CDR3: CASSLFSKQTQYF. CDR3 nucleotides: TGCGCCAGCAGCTTGTTCAGCAAGCAGACCCAGTACTTC.

This chain connects TRBV25-1 to TRBJ2-5, with 11 positions matching TRBD2. The ends lost 6 bases at V and 1 base at J; junction bases unmatched: 7. The CDR3 contains 16 residues. CDR1 and CDR2 (germline): MGHDK, SYGVNS. Written as DNA, the CDR3 is TGTGCCAGCAGCGCCCGACTAGCGGGGACCCAAGAGACCCAGTACTTC. It yields the protein CASSARLAGTQETQYF.